These 4 T cell receptor beta chains came from one sample sequenced in a study of blood T cells in healthy people across ages. Alongside a J-beta primer mix, a sample-barcoded 5' primer served in a second PCR lasting about 7 to 12 cycles. TCRdb redid the calling of the 5' RACE reads with MiXCR, one entry per CDR3 protein. The sample gives around 780,000 distinct CDR3 sequences, around three fifths of which show up once; roughly 24% is in the top ten. The material sequenced was blood. The receptors were gathered from a man in his forties in good health.

The chain combines TRBV6-5 with TRBJ1-4, with D hard to call. CDR1 MNHEY and CDR2 SVGAGI come from the germline V gene. This CDR3 is built from 15 residues. The V end lost 9 bases, the J end lost 10 bases, and 24 bases lay between the germline ends. DNA of the CDR3: TGTGCCAGTCGCGGAACCGAATCGGGTCATCTAAAACTGTTTTTT. This codes for CASRGTESGHLKLFF.

This clonotype was seen only a few times. This chain links TRBV11-2 with TRBJ1-2; D gene ambiguous. Germline CDR1 and CDR2: SGHAT and FQNNGV. V was cut by 0 bases and J by 2 bases, with 16 bases left in between. The CDR3 covers 17 residues. CDR3 region: CASSLDLGPSMNYGYTF. The CDR3 DNA is TGTGCCAGCAGCTTAGACCTTGGACCCTCGATGAACTATGGCTACACCTTC. Drawing the rest from reference TRBV11-2 and TRBJ1-2, the complete variable domain is EAGVAQSPRYKIIEKRQSVAFWCNPISGHATLYWYQQILGQGPKLLIQFQNNGVVDDSQLPKDRFSAERLKGVDSTLKIQPAKLEDSAVYLCASSLDLGPSMNYGYTFGSGTRLTVV.

J is TRBJ1-1 and V is TRBV18; 12 nucleotides match TRBD1. CDR3 length: 15 amino acids. Per germline, CDR1 KGHSH and CDR2 LQKENI. V dropped 4 bases and J dropped 4; count of bases not matched to a gene: 4. This chain's CDR3 is CASSRGQGAGTEAFF. Here the CDR3 DNA reads TGTGCCAGCTCACGGGGACAGGGGGCGGGCACTGAAGCTTTCTTT.

A few counts support this clonotype. V gene TRBV4-3 combines with J gene TRBJ2-7, with TRBD1 matching 7 bases. The trim removed 0 bases at V and 5 bases at J, leaving 4 bases unmatched. This CDR3 is 14 amino acids long. CDR1 is LGHNA, CDR2 YSLEER, per germline. As DNA, the CDR3 is TGCGCCAGCAGCCAAGACTCAGGGGGAGACGAGCAGTACTTC. Protein sequence: CASSQDSGGDEQYF.